This TCR beta chain was found in a study of cytomegalovirus exposure and HLA in healthy donors. Whereas donors were nominally healthy upon sampling, unrecorded immune exposures were probable. CDR1 and CDR2 from the germline V gene are KGHSH and LQKENI. V dropped 6 bases and J dropped 2; count of bases not matched to a gene: 17. The CDR3 has 19 amino acids. The PCR employed 60 Vbeta primers together with 13 Jbeta primers. Sequenced by immunoSEQ multiplex PCR; TCRdb stores in-frame clones only, minus some. The sample contains approximately 240,000 clones, roughly 80% of which appear only once. This chain joins TRBV18 and TRBJ1-5; 9 bases are shared with TRBD1. This sequence was found in a woman between 35 and 50 years old in good health and CMV-seropositive. Sequenced input: PBMCs. The CDR3 coding sequence is TGTGCCAGCTCGCCTACGACGGGACAGGGCTTGGGGGGCAATCAGCCCCAGCATTTT. Amino acid sequence: CASSPTTGQGLGGNQPQHF. Drawing the rest from reference TRBV18 and TRBJ1-5, the complete variable domain is NAGVMQNPRHLVRRRGQEARLRCSPMKGHSHVYWYRQLPEEGLKFMVYLQKENIIDESGMPKERFSAEFPKEGPSILRIQQVVRGDSAAYFCASSPTTGQGLGGNQPQHFGDGTRLSIL.